These 27 T cell receptor beta chains share one sample of origin, sequenced in a study of shared clonotypes between healthy human individuals. Clones were sequenced by immunoSEQ multiplex PCR, and TCRdb holds only the in-frame ones, with some missing. The data contain about 690,000 clones, about 90% of them seen just once; the ten biggest clones take up 34%. Material: memory CD8+ T cells from PBMCs. Described subset: CD45RO+ cells pooled with CCR7-negative TemRA cells. The receptors stem from a man between 18 and 35 years old in good health. Some clones in this sample may be carry-over from other donors' samples.

This rearrangement joins TRBV7-9 to TRBJ2-1; maybe TRBD1 (5 bases). The CDR3 has 14 amino acids. Germline V lookup: CDR1 SEHNR, CDR2 FQNEAQ (reference sequence). Trimming shortened V by 4 bases and J by 5 bases, and 12 bases separated the two germline ends. The CDR3 spells CASSSAQGDNEQFF. The CDR3 DNA reads TGTGCCAGCAGCTCCGCACAAGGGGACAATGAGCAGTTCTTC.

The table lists this clone with many counts. The chain links TRBV4-2 to TRBJ2-1, with TRBD2 matching over 10 bases. The CDR3 extends over 16 amino acids. With V trimmed by 0 bases and J by 2 bases, 1 base remained unmatched. From germline, CDR1 is LGHNA and CDR2 YNFKEQ. In nucleotides, the CDR3 is TGTGCCAGCAGCCAAGATGGGACTAGCGCCTACAATGAGCAGTTCTTC. Translation: CASSQDGTSAYNEQFF.

This clone was counted a single time. The V call is TRBV9, the J call TRBJ2-1; D is possibly TRBD1 (6 bases). CDR3 length: 17 residues. Germline CDR1 SGDLS, CDR2 YYNGEE. Trimming took off 3 bases at V and 5 bases at J, with 21 bases between the two ends. The CDR3 is CASSGPGHIPLNNEQFF. CDR3 nucleotide sequence: TGTGCCAGCAGCGGACCGGGACACATACCCCTAAACAATGAGCAGTTCTTC.

The rearrangement joins TRBV6-5 to TRBJ1-1, with D uncertain. Germline CDR1 and CDR2: MNHEY and SVGAGI. This CDR3 region has 11 residues. Trimming shortened V by 9 bases and J by 3 bases, and 8 bases separated the two germline ends. In DNA, the CDR3 is TGTGCCAGTGTAGGATACACTGAAGCTTTCTTT. This sequence encodes CASVGYTEAFF.

The chain links TRBV19 to TRBJ2-1; D is undetermined. Germline lookup yields CDR1 LNHDA and CDR2 SQIVND (reference sequence). This CDR3 is built from 13 residues. Trimming left V 3 bases short and J 10 bases short, with 13 bases between. The DNA of the CDR3 is TGTGCCAGTAGTATTATATCGTCTCAGGAGCAGTTCTTC. Protein: CASSIISSQEQFF. The full variable domain, completed using reference TRBV19 and TRBJ2-1, is DGGITQSPKYLFRKEGQNVTLSCEQNLNHDAMYWYRQDPGQGLRLIYYSQIVNDFQKGDIAEGYSVSREKKESFPLTVTSAQKNPTAFYLCASSIISSQEQFFGPGTRLTVL.

The chain recombines TRBV30 with TRBJ2-7; D remains ambiguous. Trimming removed 2 bases from V and 3 bases from J, with 11 bases in between. The germline CDR1 and CDR2 sequences are GTSNPN and SVGIG (reference sequence). This CDR3 has 13 amino acids. The CDR3 loop reads CAWSTGDSYEQYF. The CDR3 DNA is TGTGCCTGGAGTACTGGGGATAGCTACGAGCAGTACTTC.

The chain has TRBV6-1 and TRBJ1-1, with D tentatively TRBD1 (6 bases). CDR1 MNHNS and CDR2 SASEGT come from the germline V gene. CDR3 size: 16 residues. Trimming shortened V by 4 bases and J by 3 bases, and 18 bases separated the two germline ends. The CDR3 region has the DNA TGTGCCAGCAGTGTTTGGACAGCCCCCGGGGACACTGAAGCTTTCTTT. Translation: CASSVWTAPGDTEAFF.

The chain couples TRBV15 to TRBJ1-1; D is possibly TRBD1 (6 bases). CDR1 is LNHNV and CDR2 is YYDKDF in the germline V gene (reference sequence). There are 15 residues in the CDR3. V gave up 2 bases and J gave up 4 bases, with 14 bases separating them. The CDR3 is CATSRKGGWATEAFF. The CDR3 DNA is TGTGCCACCAGCAGAAAGGGGGGCTGGGCCACTGAAGCTTTCTTT.

The gene calls are TRBV30 and TRBJ2-2; D gene unclear. The CDR3 has 15 amino acids. Germline lookup yields CDR1 GTSNPN and CDR2 SVGIG (reference sequence). Trimming cost V 0 bases and J 5 bases, with 13 bases left between them. CDR3 sequence: CAWSVPWDGTGELFF. As DNA, the CDR3 is TGTGCCTGGAGTGTACCATGGGATGGAACCGGGGAGCTGTTTTTT. Full variable domain (missing parts from reference TRBV30 and TRBJ2-2): SQTIHQWPATLVQPVGSPLSLECTVEGTSNPNLYWYRQAAGRGLQLLFYSVGIGQISSEVPQNLSASRPQDRQFILSSKKLLLSDSGFYLCAWSVPWDGTGELFFGEGSRLTVL.

The chain joins TRBV9 to TRBJ1-2; D uncertain. This CDR3 comprises 14 residues. Germline-derived CDR1 and CDR2 are SGDLS and YYNGEE. V dropped 5 bases and J dropped 4 bases, with 15 bases sitting between them. The CDR3 DNA follows: TGTGCCAGCAGTGTGTGGACCGAAGGCTATGGCTACACCTTC. Amino acids: CASSVWTEGYGYTF.

The chain couples TRBV5-1 to TRBJ1-3, with no clear D. CDR1 is SGHRS and CDR2 is YFSETQ in the germline V gene. The V end was cut by 0 bases, the J end by 2 bases, with 3 bases between. This CDR3 region has 13 residues. CDR3 sequence: CASSLGPGNTIYF. CDR3 nucleotides: TGCGCCAGCAGCTTGGGGCCTGGAAACACCATATATTTT.

The V and J genes are TRBV4-2 and TRBJ1-5; no definite D call. CDR1 is LGHNA, CDR2 YNFKEQ, per germline. This CDR3 contains 14 residues. Between the trimmed V and J ends, which lost 0 bases and 6 bases, there was a span of 9 bases. Here the CDR3 reads CASSQDRGGQPQHF. CDR3 bases: TGTGCCAGCAGCCAAGATAGAGGAGGTCAGCCCCAGCATTTT.

This clone has just a few counts. Different DNA sequences within this sample yield the same CDR3. This chain uses TRBV27 with TRBJ2-7; D is undetermined. V lost 2 bases, J lost 2 bases, and 7 bases lay in between. Germline V gene data show CDR1 as MNHEY and CDR2 as SMNVEV (reference sequence). There are 13 residues in the CDR3. The CDR3, as DNA: TGTGCCAGCAGTTTAGGCAGTACCTACGAGCAGTACTTC. It is translated as CASSLGSTYEQYF.

The J gene is TRBJ2-7, the V gene TRBV19, with a possible D match to TRBD2 (5 bases). From germline, CDR1 is LNHDA and CDR2 SQIVND (reference sequence). The V end was cut by 2 bases, the J end by 6 bases, with 17 bases between. The CDR3 is 15 residues long. The CDR3 spells CASSINMGVFREQYF. CDR3 coding DNA: TGTGCCAGTAGTATAAATATGGGAGTTTTCCGCGAGCAGTACTTC.

CDR3 loop: CASSLDRGPKNIQYF. The DNA for the CDR3 is TGCGCCAGCAGCCTCGACAGGGGGCCCAAAAACATTCAGTACTTC. This chain connects TRBV4-3 to TRBJ2-4, with TRBD1 identical over 10 bases. J gave up 2 bases and V 4 bases, and 2 bases lay outside the gene matches. Germline CDR1 reads LGHNA; CDR2 reads YSLEER. CDR3 length equals 15 residues.

J is TRBJ2-5 and V is TRBV6-5, with D perhaps assigned TRBD1 or TRBD2 (5 bases each). Germline CDR1 reads MNHEY; CDR2 reads SVGAGI. This CDR3 region has 13 residues. Trimming cost V 4 bases and J 4 bases, with 10 bases left between them. CDR3: CASSWDGGETQYF. In DNA form, the CDR3 reads TGTGCCAGCAGTTGGGACGGAGGAGAGACCCAGTACTTC.

The chain links TRBV7-9 to TRBJ1-1; 9 bases are shared with TRBD1. The CDR3 covers 15 residues. Germline CDR1 is SEHNR and CDR2 is FQNEAQ (reference sequence). The V and J ends lost 2 bases and 5 bases, in that order; junction bases with no gene match: 6. CDR3 region: CASSLNRGRGTEAFF. CDR3 coding DNA: TGTGCCAGCAGCTTAAACAGGGGGCGCGGGACTGAAGCTTTCTTT.

The chain recombines TRBV29-1 with TRBJ1-2; 9 bases agree with TRBD1. The V gene's germline CDR1 is SQVTM and CDR2 ANQGSEA. V was clipped by 7 bases and J by 7 bases; unmatched bases: 7. The CDR3 has 12 amino acids. This CDR3 reads CSAPGQGGGYTF. CDR3 DNA: TGCAGCGCTCCGGGACAGGGTGGTGGCTACACCTTC.

The chain employs TRBV27 and TRBJ2-1, with 7 bases aligning to TRBD2. J was trimmed by 7 bases and V by 3 bases; bases with no gene match: 3. The germline gives CDR1 MNHEY, CDR2 SMNVEV (reference sequence). There are 13 residues in the CDR3. The CDR3: CASSFEAGNEQFF. As DNA, the CDR3 is TGTGCCAGCAGTTTCGAAGCGGGGAATGAGCAGTTCTTC.

This clone was seen once. Other nucleotide sequences from this sample produce the same CDR3. The chain couples TRBV6-5 to TRBJ2-7; D gene ambiguous. The CDR3 sequence is 11 residues long. CDR1 is MNHEY, CDR2 SVGAGI, per germline. Trimming took 4 bases from V and 5 from J, leaving 6 bases between them. The CDR3 DNA is TGTGCCAGCAGTTTCGGCGACGAGCAGTACTTC. Its translation is CASSFGDEQYF.

The genes are TRBV6-1 and TRBJ2-7, with 9 bases aligning to TRBD1. J lost 5 bases, V lost 6 bases, and 5 bases had no gene match. This CDR3 has 13 amino acids. From germline, CDR1 is MNHNS and CDR2 SASEGT. In DNA form, the CDR3 reads TGTGCCAGCAGCCGGACAGGGGTGGACGAGCAGTACTTC. Its protein is CASSRTGVDEQYF.

The V and J genes are TRBV27 and TRBJ1-1, with D uncertain. The CDR3 has 14 residues. Per the germline V gene, CDR1 is MNHEY and CDR2 is SMNVEV (reference sequence). Trimming cost V 3 bases and J 0 bases, with 8 bases left between them. CDR3 in amino acids: CASSFSGVNTEAFF. The CDR3, as DNA: TGTGCCAGCAGTTTCTCCGGGGTGAACACTGAAGCTTTCTTT.

This clone was seen only a few times. V and J are TRBV7-6 and TRBJ2-3; possibly TRBD1 for D (5 bases). V gave up 5 bases and J gave up 2 bases, with 14 bases separating them. The CDR3 extends over 15 amino acids. Per the germline V gene, CDR1 is SGHVS and CDR2 is FNYEAQ. The CDR3 loop reads CASSPDPGPTDTQYF. The CDR3 DNA reads TGTGCCAGCAGCCCGGACCCAGGGCCCACAGATACGCAGTATTTT.

The V call is TRBV28, the J call TRBJ2-1; weak D call: TRBD2 (6 bases). V was shortened by 2 bases and J by 9 bases, with 14 bases between the two germline ends. Germline CDR1 and CDR2: MDHEN and SYDVKM. CDR3 length: 14 amino acids. CDR3 nucleotides: TGTGCCAGCAGTTTACGGTCGGCGGGGAGTGAGCAGTTCTTC. Amino acids: CASSLRSAGSEQFF.

This chain uses TRBV27 with TRBJ1-5; D is ambiguous. The CDR3 length is 10 residues. In germline, CDR1 is MNHEY, CDR2 SMNVEV (reference sequence). The V gene lost 10 bases and the J gene lost 7 bases, with 8 bases spanning the gap. CDR3 amino acids: CANTQQPQHF. In DNA form, the CDR3 reads TGTGCCAACACCCAACAGCCCCAGCATTTT.

The chain joins TRBV6-6 to TRBJ2-1; 9 nucleotides match TRBD2. The CDR3 is 16 residues long. Germline V gene lookup returns CDR1 MNHNY and CDR2 SVGAGI (reference sequence). J gave up 9 bases and V 7 bases, and 16 bases lay outside the gene matches. The CDR3 reads CASNLPGLALGAEQFF. CDR3 bases: TGTGCCAGCAATCTCCCGGGACTAGCCCTGGGGGCTGAGCAGTTCTTC.

The table lists this clone with a count of one. V is TRBV11-3 and J is TRBJ2-7; TRBD2 aligns across 7 bases. Germline V gene sequence: CDR1 SGHNT, CDR2 YENEEA. This CDR3 spans 13 amino acids. V shed 4 bases, J shed 5 bases, and the junction held 5 bases outside the gene matches. The CDR3 region is CASSYRTRDEQYF. The CDR3 DNA is TGTGCCAGCAGCTACCGGACTAGGGACGAGCAGTACTTC. The whole variable domain, remainder taken from reference TRBV11-3 and TRBJ2-7, is EAGVVQSPRYKIIEKKQPVAFWCNPISGHNTLYWYLQNLGQGPELLIRYENEEAVDDSQLPKDRFSAERLKGVDSTLKIQPAELGDSAVYLCASSYRTRDEQYFGPGTRLTVT.